The 14 T cell receptor beta chains below all came from one sample that was sequenced in a study of blood T cell repertoires in COVID-19. Some clones are missing from TCRdb's copy, which holds only in-frame ones; the method was immunoSEQ multiplex PCR. The sample lists about 160,000 clones, approximately 78% seen once, with 9.5% to 13% in the top ten. Sequencing was performed on peripheral blood. These receptors all come from a human donor in a cohort sampled during active COVID-19.

V is TRBV30 and J is TRBJ2-7; tentatively, D is TRBD1 (6 bases). The germline V and J ends were trimmed by 5 bases and 2 bases, with 10 bases remaining between them. Germline CDR1 reads GTSNPN; CDR2 reads SVGIG (reference sequence). This CDR3 has 12 residues. CDR3 nucleotide sequence: TGTGCCTGGCAGGACAGTACCTACGAGCAGTACTTC. Its translation is CAWQDSTYEQYF.

This clone has just a few counts. The genes are TRBV7-9 and TRBJ2-5; weak D call: TRBD1 (5 bases). CDR1 and CDR2 from the germline V gene are SEHNR and FQNEAQ (reference sequence). The CDR3 runs 13 residues. V lost 6 bases, J lost 5 bases, and 13 bases lay in between. This chain's CDR3 is CASRPGMRETQYF. As DNA, the CDR3 is TGTGCCAGCAGACCAGGGATGCGGGAGACCCAGTACTTC.

This chain links TRBV7-2 with TRBJ1-3; TRBD1 might be the D (5 bases). From germline, CDR1 is SGHTA and CDR2 FQGNSA. V was pared by 5 bases and J by 4 bases, with 15 bases between. The CDR3 runs 15 residues. In nucleotides, the CDR3 is TGTGCCAGCAGCCTCGGGCAGGGTCAGGGAAACACCATATATTTT. Translated, it gives CASSLGQGQGNTIYF. The entire variable domain, with the rest obtained from reference TRBV7-2 and TRBJ1-3, is as follows: GAGVSQSPSNKVTEKGKDVELRCDPISGHTALYWYRQSLGQGLEFLIYFQGNSAPDKSGLPSDRFSAERTGGSVSTLTIQRTQQEDSAVYLCASSLGQGQGNTIYFGEGSWLTVV.

The chain employs TRBV7-9 and TRBJ2-7; D ambiguous. The CDR3 runs to 13 residues. Deletions cut 1 base from V and 2 bases from J, with 6 bases between. Looked up from germline, CDR1 is SEHNR and CDR2 is FQNEAQ (reference sequence). The CDR3 is CASSLVGTYEQYF. CDR3 sequence (DNA): TGTGCCAGCAGCTTAGTCGGTACCTACGAGCAGTACTTC.

The chain carries TRBV5-4 and TRBJ2-7; D might be TRBD1 (6 bases). Trimming removed 5 bases at V and 0 bases at J, with 21 bases between. Per the germline V gene, CDR1 is SGHNT and CDR2 is YYREEE (reference sequence). CDR3 size: 17 residues. CDR3 sequence (DNA): TGTGCCAGCAGTCCATATACAGGGCTTGAGGGCTCCTACGAGCAGTACTTC. It encodes CASSPYTGLEGSYEQYF.

The table lists this clone with a count of one. One junction end does not reproduce the germline sequence, and a read error may be involved. The rearrangement uses TRBV6-4 and TRBJ2-7; TRBD1 matches at 7 bases. This CDR3 is 14 amino acids long. CDR1 and CDR2 from the germline V gene are MRHNA and SNTAGT. The CDR3 loop reads CASSPCNAGARGWF. For the CDR3, the DNA is TGTGCCAGCAGTCCATGTAATGCGGGTGCCAGGGGGTGGTTC.

This chain uses TRBV19 with TRBJ1-6, with 8 bases aligning to TRBD1. CDR1 is LNHDA, CDR2 SQIVND, per germline (reference sequence). The CDR3 loop spans 13 amino acids. V gave up 4 bases and J gave up 8 bases; unmatched junction bases: 1. The CDR3 here is CASSTTGDSPLHF. The CDR3 bases are TGTGCCAGTAGTACGACAGGGGATTCACCCCTCCACTTT.

The chain combines TRBV6-5 with TRBJ2-4; D gene uncertain. The germline V gene has CDR1 MNHEY and CDR2 SVGAGI. The CDR3 spans 13 residues. V lost 6 bases and J 2 bases, leaving 8 bases between the germline ends. Here the CDR3 reads CASRASSKNIQYF. DNA for the CDR3: TGTGCCAGCAGGGCTTCGTCCAAAAACATTCAGTACTTC.

The chain links TRBV5-4 to TRBJ2-3, with 7 bases that match TRBD1. Trimming removed 4 bases from V and 6 bases from J; junction bases left unmatched: 5. In germline, CDR1 is SGHNT, CDR2 YYREEE (reference sequence). The CDR3 has 13 amino acids. The CDR3 nucleotides read TGTGCCAGCAGCGGACAGGATTCGGATACGCAGTATTTT. Amino acids: CASSGQDSDTQYF.

In DNA, the CDR3 is TGTGCCAGCAGTTTGGTCGCCGGTGTAGCGGGGAGTCATGGCTACACCTTC. It translates to CASSLVAGVAGSHGYTF. The chain has TRBV27 and TRBJ1-2; no clear D. Germline lookup yields CDR1 MNHEY and CDR2 SMNVEV (reference sequence). This CDR3 has 17 amino acids. V lost 3 bases and J lost 6, with 23 bases in between.

This sequence joins TRBV29-1 and TRBJ1-2, with D unclear. The V end lost 3 bases, the J end lost 6 bases, and 14 bases lay between the germline ends. Per germline, CDR1 SQVTM and CDR2 ANQGSEA. The CDR3 covers 13 residues. CDR3 sequence: CSVETRASDGYTF. The CDR3 DNA reads TGCAGCGTTGAGACGAGGGCGTCGGATGGCTACACCTTC.

The V gene is TRBV4-3, the J gene TRBJ1-1; TRBD1 aligns across 7 bases. Germline-derived CDR1 and CDR2 are LGHNA and YSLEER. V lost 6 bases and J lost 3; bases outside the gene matches: 4. CDR3 length equals 13 residues. As DNA, the CDR3 is TGCGCCAGCAGGGAGGACAGGTACACTGAAGCTTTCTTT. Protein sequence: CASREDRYTEAFF.

The chain employs TRBV7-9 and TRBJ1-1; D gene uncertain. The V end was cut by 3 bases, the J end by 0 bases, with 8 bases between. Germline lookup yields CDR1 SEHNR and CDR2 FQNEAQ (reference sequence). This CDR3 region has 14 residues. The CDR3 region has the DNA TGTGCCAGCAGCTTGGAGGCTATGAACACTGAAGCTTTCTTT. It is translated as CASSLEAMNTEAFF.

About this clone: Germline and junction disagree at one end, which may indicate a read error. Additional DNA sequences in this sample encode the identical CDR3. This rearrangement joins TRBV4-3 to TRBJ2-5, with TRBD1 as a possible D gene (6 bases). The CDR3 is made up of 16 amino acids. Germline-derived CDR1 and CDR2 are LGHNA and YSLEER. The CDR3 DNA follows: TGCGCCAGCAGCCGAAGTCTACAGGGTCAACAAGAGACCCAATACTTC. Translating gives CASSRSLQGQQETQYF.